Listed here is a single TCR beta chain. The antigen is not known. These data come from a study of response to subunit inactivated influenza vaccine. Trimming removed 3 bases from V and 7 bases from J; junction bases left unmatched: 10. From germline, CDR1 is DFQATT and CDR2 SNEGSKA (reference sequence). This CDR3 is built from 15 residues. From the RT-PCR reads, TCRdb called clonotypes with MiXCR, one entry per CDR3 protein. The repertoire holds about 520,000 distinct CDR3 sequences, with approximately 24% as singletons. Study-wide results and limits: The authors proposed limited new T cell recruitment per seasonal influenza vaccination.

This specimen consisted of CD4+ T cells sorted from PBMCs, obtained around 5 days after vaccination. J is TRBJ2-5 and V is TRBV20-1; 11 nucleotides match TRBD2. The sequence was collected from a man aged 50 or older who received an inactivated influenza vaccine. CDR3 amino acids: CSARGTSGVIGTQYF. The CDR3 DNA is TGCAGTGCTAGGGGGACTAGCGGAGTTATTGGGACCCAGTACTTC.